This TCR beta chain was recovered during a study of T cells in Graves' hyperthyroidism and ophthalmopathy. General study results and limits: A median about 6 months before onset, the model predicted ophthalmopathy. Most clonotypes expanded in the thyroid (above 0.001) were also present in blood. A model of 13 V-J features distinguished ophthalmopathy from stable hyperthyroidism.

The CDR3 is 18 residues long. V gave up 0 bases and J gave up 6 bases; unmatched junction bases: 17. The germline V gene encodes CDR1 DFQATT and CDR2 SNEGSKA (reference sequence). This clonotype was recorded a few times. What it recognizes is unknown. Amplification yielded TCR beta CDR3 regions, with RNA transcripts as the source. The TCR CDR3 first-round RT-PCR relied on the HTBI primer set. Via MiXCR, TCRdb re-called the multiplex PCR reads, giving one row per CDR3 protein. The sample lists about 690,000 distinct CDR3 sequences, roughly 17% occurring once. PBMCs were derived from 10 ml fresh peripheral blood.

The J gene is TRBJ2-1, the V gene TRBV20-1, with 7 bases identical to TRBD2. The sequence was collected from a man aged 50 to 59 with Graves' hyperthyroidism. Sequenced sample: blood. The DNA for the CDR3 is TGCAGTGCTAGAGAGGTGGGAGGGTTCACCCGAGGGGTCAATGAGCAGTTCTTC. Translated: CSAREVGGFTRGVNEQFF.